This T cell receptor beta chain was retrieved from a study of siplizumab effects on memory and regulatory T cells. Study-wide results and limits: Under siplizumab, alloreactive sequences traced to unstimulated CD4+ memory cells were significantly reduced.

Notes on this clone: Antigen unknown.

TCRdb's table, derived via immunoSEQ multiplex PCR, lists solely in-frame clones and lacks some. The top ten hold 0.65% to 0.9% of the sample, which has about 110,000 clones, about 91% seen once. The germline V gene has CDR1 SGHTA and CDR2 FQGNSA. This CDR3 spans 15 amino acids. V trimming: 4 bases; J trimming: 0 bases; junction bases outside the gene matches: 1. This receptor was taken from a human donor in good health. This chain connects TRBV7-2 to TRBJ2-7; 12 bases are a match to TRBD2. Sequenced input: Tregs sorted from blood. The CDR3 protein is CASSWTSGDSYEQYF. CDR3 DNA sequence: TGTGCCAGCAGCTGGACTAGCGGGGACTCCTACGAGCAGTACTTC.